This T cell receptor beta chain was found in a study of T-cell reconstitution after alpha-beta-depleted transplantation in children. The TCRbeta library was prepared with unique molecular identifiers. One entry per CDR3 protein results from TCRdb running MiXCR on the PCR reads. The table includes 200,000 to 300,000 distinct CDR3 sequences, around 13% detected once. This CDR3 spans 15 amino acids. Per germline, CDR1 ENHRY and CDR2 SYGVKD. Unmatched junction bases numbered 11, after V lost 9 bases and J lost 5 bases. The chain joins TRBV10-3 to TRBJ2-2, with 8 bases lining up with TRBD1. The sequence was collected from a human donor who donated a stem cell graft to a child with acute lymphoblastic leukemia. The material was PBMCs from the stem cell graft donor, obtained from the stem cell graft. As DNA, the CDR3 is TGTGCCATTGGACAGGGAATAGGAGTTACCGGGGAGCTGTTTTTT. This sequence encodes CAIGQGIGVTGELFF.